This T cell receptor beta chain originates from a study of control samples from healthy donors and cancer patients. Data came from immunoSEQ multiplex PCR; TCRdb stores just in-frame clones and leaves some out. The sample records some 96,000 clones, roughly 93% being singletons. This CDR3 region has 15 residues. Germline-derived CDR1 and CDR2 are MNHEY and SVGAGI. V was trimmed by 9 bases and J by 5 bases, leaving 19 bases between them. The sample was blood. The V and J genes are TRBV6-5 and TRBJ2-2; D may be TRBD2 (6 bases). The TCR originated in a man younger than 30 in good health. The CDR3: CARTREDSETGELFF. Written as DNA, the CDR3 is TGTGCCAGGACCAGGGAGGATTCCGAGACCGGGGAGCTGTTTTTT.